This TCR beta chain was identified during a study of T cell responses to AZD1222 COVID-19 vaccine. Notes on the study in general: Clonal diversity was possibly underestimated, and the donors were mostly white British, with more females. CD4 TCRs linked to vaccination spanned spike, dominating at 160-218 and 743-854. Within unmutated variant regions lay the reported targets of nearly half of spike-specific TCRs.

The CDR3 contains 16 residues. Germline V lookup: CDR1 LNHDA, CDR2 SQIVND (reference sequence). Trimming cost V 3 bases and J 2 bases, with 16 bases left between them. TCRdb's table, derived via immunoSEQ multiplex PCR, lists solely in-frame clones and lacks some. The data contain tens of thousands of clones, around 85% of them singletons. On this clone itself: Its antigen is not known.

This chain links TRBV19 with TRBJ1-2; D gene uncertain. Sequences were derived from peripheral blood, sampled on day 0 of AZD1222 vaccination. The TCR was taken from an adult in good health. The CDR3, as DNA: TGTGCCAGTAGTATTGGATTCGGCCCGGCGAACTATGGCTACACCTTC. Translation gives CASSIGFGPANYGYTF.